This TCR beta chain is drawn from a study of cytomegalovirus exposure and HLA in healthy donors. This clone was seen only once. Its antigen is not known. Libraries were prepared by immunoSEQ multiplex PCR; TCRdb keeps only in-frame clonotypes and omits some of them. The data hold about 330,000 clones, with 86% observed a single time. The germline V gene has CDR1 SGHTA and CDR2 FQGNSA. V lost 5 bases to trimming and J lost 8 bases, with 19 bases between them. This CDR3 contains 15 residues. Study-wide results and caveats: The listing of 150 to 200 TCR beta chains classed them as cytomegalovirus-associated. TCR sequences were mostly rare, though some public TCRs occurred in many donors. Both high specificity and high sensitivity reportedly marked the classifier's diagnosis of cytomegalovirus status.

V usage is TRBV7-2 and J usage is TRBJ2-1; TRBD2 might be the D (6 bases). The sequencing input was PBMCs. The clonotype originates from a woman aged 18-29 years in good health and CMV-seronegative. CDR3 coding DNA: TGTGCCAGCAGCCACGAGGAGGGTCTGGTACATGAGCAGTTCTTC. Encoded protein: CASSHEEGLVHEQFF.